These 26 T cell receptor beta chains originate from one sample sequenced in a study of CD8+ T cells in alopecia areata. Treatment: oral pan-JAK inhibitor, 5-10 mg twice daily. cDNA reverse transcribed from extracted RNA served as the sequencing template. Assay: immunoSEQ multiplex PCR; the TCRdb copy retains only in-frame clones and omits some. The sample lists some 170,000 clones; about 53% were seen once. Material: CD8+ T cells sorted from blood, obtained at week 24, from a patient treated with tofacitinib. The receptor source for this set is a human donor with alopecia areata.

On this clone itself: The sample holds other DNA sequences that translate to the same CDR3. The CDR3 DNA follows: TGTGCCTGGAGACTAGGAGGCAATGAGCAGTTCTTC. As protein: CAWRLGGNEQFF. The chain joins TRBV30 to TRBJ2-1; D perhaps matches TRBD2 (5 bases). Looked up from germline, CDR1 is GTSNPN and CDR2 is SVGIG (reference sequence). CDR3 length: 12 residues. V was shortened by 3 bases and J by 6 bases, with 9 bases between the two germline ends.

The chain uses TRBV30 and TRBJ2-7; perhaps TRBD1 as D (6 bases). The CDR3 sequence is 14 residues long. Trimming removed 0 bases at V and 0 bases at J, with 9 bases between. Germline assignment: CDR1 GTSNPN and CDR2 SVGIG (reference sequence). The CDR3 nucleotides read TGTGCCTGGAGTGTTGGGGGCCTCTCCTACGAGCAGTACTTC. This encodes CAWSVGGLSYEQYF.

Notes on this clone: One junction end disagrees with the germline gene, perhaps due to a read error. The chain uses TRBV6-5 and TRBJ2-5, with D perhaps TRBD1 (6 bases). Germline values: CDR1 MNHEY, CDR2 SVGAGI. The CDR3 spans 14 residues. CDR3 protein: CAGSYLGQQETQYF. The CDR3, as DNA: TGTGCCGGCAGTTACCTGGGACAACAAGAGACCCAGTACTTC.

This clone was counted between two and nine times. The CDR3 protein is CASSITVFPWNEQFF. DNA of the CDR3: TGTGCCAGTAGTATTACCGTGTTCCCGTGGAATGAGCAGTTCTTC. J is TRBJ2-1 and V is TRBV19; D uncertain. Looked up from germline, CDR1 is LNHDA and CDR2 is SQIVND (reference sequence). This CDR3 contains 15 residues. The V end was cut by 3 bases, the J end by 7 bases, with 16 bases between.

This clone has a handful of counts. The J gene is TRBJ1-1, the V gene TRBV10-3; no reliable D call. The CDR3 contains 14 residues. The ends were cut back, 3 bases at V and 4 bases at J, with 12 bases in the middle. CDR1 is ENHRY, CDR2 SYGVKD, per germline. The CDR3 here is CAISERGDGTEAFF. The CDR3 nucleotides read TGTGCCATCAGTGAACGGGGAGATGGCACTGAAGCTTTCTTT.

J is TRBJ1-6 and V is TRBV4-3; no definite D call. Between the trimmed V and J ends, which lost 0 bases and 10 bases, there was a span of 7 bases. The germline CDR1 and CDR2 sequences are LGHNA and YSLEER. This CDR3 region has 13 residues. The CDR3 nucleotides are TGCGCCAGCAGCCAAGATCCTCTCTCACCCCTCCACTTT. It yields the protein CASSQDPLSPLHF.

The rearrangement links TRBV5-1 to TRBJ2-1; unclear D gene. The CDR3 spans 11 residues. V was shortened by 2 bases and J by 6 bases, with 3 bases between the two germline ends. The germline V gene has CDR1 SGHRS and CDR2 YFSETQ. The CDR3 coding sequence is TGCGCCAGCAGCTTCAGCAATGAGCAGTTCTTC. Residues: CASSFSNEQFF.

There are a few counts of this clone. The rearrangement uses TRBV29-1 and TRBJ1-1; no reliable D call. Deletions cut 4 bases from V and 5 bases from J, with 2 bases between. CDR3 length equals 9 residues. CDR1 is SQVTM, CDR2 ANQGSEA, per germline. The CDR3 region is CSVGTEAFF. The CDR3 region has the DNA TGCAGCGTTGGAACTGAAGCTTTCTTT.

The chain uses TRBV11-2 and TRBJ2-7; D ambiguous. V shed 5 bases and J shed 3 bases, with 8 bases lying between them. Germline CDR1 reads SGHAT; CDR2 reads FQNNGV. The CDR3 totals 12 residues. The DNA of the CDR3 is TGTGCCAGCAGCGACGCTGGCTACGAGCAGTACTTC. This sequence encodes CASSDAGYEQYF.

V gene TRBV7-8 combines with J gene TRBJ2-7; D not resolved. The germline V gene has CDR1 SGHVS and CDR2 FQNEAQ. CDR3 size: 14 residues. Trimming cost V 1 base and J 0 bases, with 7 bases left between them. CDR3 DNA sequence: TGTGCCAGCAGCTTAGGATGGGGCTCCTACGAGCAGTACTTC. It specifies CASSLGWGSYEQYF.

This clone was found a few times. V is TRBV29-1 and J is TRBJ1-2, with D possibly TRBD1 on 5 matching bases. Trimming left V 6 bases short and J 6 bases short, with 11 bases between. This CDR3 has 11 amino acids. Per germline, CDR1 SQVTM and CDR2 ANQGSEA. The CDR3 coding sequence is TGCAGCGTAGGGGAGACAAATGGCTACACCTTC. Amino acids: CSVGETNGYTF.

This clone was seen a few times. V is TRBV30 and J is TRBJ1-2, with 10 positions matching TRBD1. This CDR3 has 11 amino acids. J was trimmed by 4 bases and V by 8 bases; bases with no gene match: 1. Germline V CDR1 and CDR2: GTSNPN, SVGIG (reference sequence). The CDR3 nucleotides are TGTGCCCGGGACAGGGGCTATGGCTACACCTTC. Protein sequence: CARDRGYGYTF.

This chain connects TRBV29-1 to TRBJ2-7; the match to TRBD1 covers 9 bases. The CDR3 is 15 amino acids. CDR1 is SQVTM, CDR2 ANQGSEA, per germline. V lost 6 bases and J lost 0; bases outside the gene matches: 9. CDR3 sequence (DNA): TGCAGCGTGAAAGGACAGGGGATTAACTCCTACGAGCAGTACTTC. This sequence encodes CSVKGQGINSYEQYF.

The chain combines TRBV30 with TRBJ1-2, with a possible D match to TRBD1 (5 bases). This CDR3 comprises 14 residues. Trimming cost V 0 bases and J 6 bases, with 14 bases left between them. From germline, CDR1 is GTSNPN and CDR2 SVGIG (reference sequence). The CDR3 DNA reads TGTGCCTGGAGTGTGACCGGGAGGGACGATGGCTACACCTTC. Amino acids: CAWSVTGRDDGYTF.

Points on this clone: The same CDR3 is also encoded by other DNA sequences in this sample. This chain links TRBV7-9 with TRBJ2-7; D unclear. Trimming removed 2 bases at V and 0 bases at J, with 2 bases between. This CDR3 has 12 residues. The V gene's germline CDR1 is SEHNR and CDR2 FQNEAQ (reference sequence). The CDR3: CASSLSSYEQYF. CDR3 nucleotides: TGTGCCAGCAGCTTATCCTCCTACGAGCAGTACTTC.

This clone was seen more than once but under ten times. The rearrangement links TRBV27 to TRBJ2-3, with TRBD1 as a possible D gene (5 bases). The germline V gene has CDR1 MNHEY and CDR2 SMNVEV (reference sequence). The CDR3 is 15 residues long. Trimming left V 5 bases short and J 1 base short, with 13 bases between. CDR3 bases: TGTGCCAGCAGTCTAAACAGGCCGGGCACAGATACGCAGTATTTT. Residues: CASSLNRPGTDTQYF.

This clone was counted a few times. The CDR3 coding sequence is TGTGCCAGCAGTGGCGGGGACTCCACAGATACGCAGTATTTT. Amino acids: CASSGGDSTDTQYF. The chain carries TRBV2 and TRBJ2-3; TRBD2 might be the D (6 bases). CDR3 length: 14 residues. CDR1 and CDR2 (germline): SNHLY, FYNNEI. Trimming shortened V by 4 bases and J by 2 bases, and 10 bases separated the two germline ends. The full variable domain, in which reference TRBV2 and TRBJ2-3 provide the parts outside the CDR3, is EPEVTQTPSHQVTQMGQEVILRCVPISNHLYFYWYRQILGQKVEFLVSFYNNEISEKSEIFDDQFSVERPDGSNFTLKIRSTKLEDSAMYFCASSGGDSTDTQYFGPGTRLTVL.

CDR3 sequence: CASSLRDSKCQETQYF. CDR3 nucleotides: TGTGCCAGCAGCCTCCGGGACTCAAAGTGCCAAGAGACCCAGTACTTC. The gene calls are TRBV13 and TRBJ2-5; D perhaps matches TRBD2 (6 bases). Per the germline V gene, CDR1 is PRHDT and CDR2 is FYEKMQ (reference sequence). V lost 5 bases to trimming and J lost 1 base, with 17 bases between them. The CDR3 loop spans 16 amino acids.

V is TRBV14 and J is TRBJ2-7, with 7 positions matching TRBD1. Per germline, CDR1 SGHDN and CDR2 FVKESK. V trimming: 4 bases; J trimming: 1 base; junction bases outside the gene matches: 1. The length of the CDR3 is 13 residues. The CDR3 protein is CASSPGQSYEQYF. For the CDR3, the DNA is TGTGCCAGCAGCCCGGGACAGTCCTACGAGCAGTACTTC. Based on the CDR3 plus reference TRBV14 and TRBJ2-7, the full variable domain is EAGVTQFPSHSVIEKGQTVTLRCDPISGHDNLYWYRRVMGKEIKFLLHFVKESKQDESGMPNNRFLAERTGGTYSTLKVQPAELEDSGVYFCASSPGQSYEQYFGPGTRLTVT.

The chain is built from TRBV5-6 and TRBJ2-5; D remains ambiguous. The V and J ends lost 4 bases and 5 bases respectively, with 12 bases between them. The germline V gene has CDR1 SGHDT and CDR2 YYEEEE. The CDR3 is made up of 13 amino acids. CDR3 protein: CASSNYESETQYF. The CDR3 bases are TGTGCCAGCAGCAATTACGAAAGCGAGACCCAGTACTTC.

This clone was seen a handful of times. The chain links TRBV11-2 to TRBJ1-1, with D uncertain. The CDR3 sequence is 14 residues long. Germline-derived CDR1 and CDR2 are SGHAT and FQNNGV. The V end was cut by 5 bases, the J end by 1 base, with 11 bases between. For the CDR3, the DNA is TGTGCCAGCAGCATCCTCTTGGAGAACACTGAAGCTTTCTTT. Translated: CASSILLENTEAFF.

V is TRBV7-2 and J is TRBJ2-5; D not resolved. The CDR3 is 15 residues long. Trimming removed 0 bases at V and 1 base at J, with 9 bases between. Germline assignment: CDR1 SGHTA and CDR2 FQGNSA. CDR3 sequence: CASSLAGLFQETQYF. CDR3 in DNA: TGTGCCAGCAGCTTAGCAGGCCTATTCCAAGAGACCCAGTACTTC.

The gene calls are TRBV11-2 and TRBJ2-1; the match to TRBD2 covers 11 bases. From germline, CDR1 is SGHAT and CDR2 FQNNGV. The V gene end was trimmed by 5 bases and the J gene end by 8 bases; junction bases not matched to a gene: 8. There are 15 residues in the CDR3. The CDR3 is CASSVSGGALDEQFF. The CDR3 DNA sequence: TGTGCCAGCAGCGTTAGCGGGGGGGCCTTAGATGAGCAGTTCTTC.

J is TRBJ1-2 and V is TRBV7-9, with no clear D. This CDR3 comprises 14 residues. Germline V gene data show CDR1 as SEHNR and CDR2 as FQNEAQ (reference sequence). The germline V and J ends were trimmed by 6 bases and 0 bases, with 11 bases remaining between them. DNA of the CDR3: TGTGCCAGCAGTCCCGACGGAGCTAACTATGGCTACACCTTC. Translated, it gives CASSPDGANYGYTF.

This clone was seen a few times. The chain recombines TRBV28 with TRBJ2-1; D is perhaps TRBD1 or TRBD2 (5 bases each). Germline CDR1 and CDR2: MDHEN and SYDVKM. There are 12 residues in the CDR3. V was shortened by 3 bases and J by 7 bases, with 7 bases between the two germline ends. CDR3 bases: TGTGCCAGCAGTTTTTGGGGGAATGAGCAGTTCTTC. This encodes CASSFWGNEQFF.

CDR3 in amino acids: CASSSGQAYGYTF. CDR3 coding DNA: TGTGCCAGCAGTTCAGGACAGGCCTATGGCTACACCTTC. The chain couples TRBV6-5 to TRBJ1-2, with 7 bases that match TRBD1. Germline V gene data show CDR1 as MNHEY and CDR2 as SVGAGI. The CDR3 is 13 residues long. V lost 4 bases to trimming and J lost 4 bases; unmatched junction nucleotides: 3.